This TCR beta chain is drawn from a study of T cell repertoires in cytomegalovirus infection. Study-level information: Based on public TCR beta signatures, there were indications of CMV infection and of a matching HLA type. Broader study findings: What dominated the ex vivo response were HLA-C-restricted CMV-specific TCR beta clonotypes. Pooled public TCR beta family frequency picked out CMV carriers with the relevant HLA.

With respect to this clonotype: Its antigen is unknown.

TCRdb itself ran the reads through MiXCR, one entry per CDR3 protein. The repertoire holds roughly 230,000 distinct CDR3 sequences, roughly 23% seen once, with about 18% in the top ten. CDR1 and CDR2 (germline): SQVTM, ANQGSEA. This CDR3 contains 10 residues. The germline V and J ends were trimmed by 3 bases and 12 bases, with 9 bases remaining between them. The sequenced sample consisted of CD8+ T cells from PBMCs. The receptor comes from a human donor in good health (CMV status not recorded). Some clones in this sample may be carry-over from other donors' samples. The chain links TRBV29-1 to TRBJ2-1, with D uncertain. In DNA form, the CDR3 reads TGCAGCGTTGACACAGTTCGGCAGTTCTTC. Translated, it gives CSVDTVRQFF.